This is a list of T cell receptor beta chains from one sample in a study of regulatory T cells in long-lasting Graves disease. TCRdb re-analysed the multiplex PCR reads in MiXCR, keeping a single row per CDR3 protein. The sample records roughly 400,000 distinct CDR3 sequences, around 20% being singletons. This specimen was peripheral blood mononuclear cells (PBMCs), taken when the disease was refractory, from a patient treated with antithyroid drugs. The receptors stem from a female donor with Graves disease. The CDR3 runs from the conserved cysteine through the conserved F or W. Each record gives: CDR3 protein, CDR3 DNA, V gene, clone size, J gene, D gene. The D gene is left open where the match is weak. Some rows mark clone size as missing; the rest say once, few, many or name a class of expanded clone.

CASSFLPPGQGLSGANVLTF TGTGCCAGCAGTTTTCTCCCTCCGGGACAGGGGCTCTCTGGGGCCAACGTCCTGACTTTC TRBV12-3/TRBV12-4 few TRBJ2-6 TRBD1
CASSLAGGGTYEQYF TGCGCCAGCAGCTTGGCCGGGGGGGGTACCTACGAGCAGTACTTC TRBV5-1 . TRBJ2-7 TRBD2
CASSEAGGHSYEQYF TGTGCCAGCAGTGAAGCGGGCGGGCACTCCTACGAGCAGTACTTC TRBV6-1 many TRBJ2-7 .
CASSLSGRGQDYEQYF TGTGCCAGCAGCTTATCGGGGCGAGGACAAGACTACGAGCAGTACTTC TRBV7-9 . TRBJ2-7 .
CASSRTGWGNTEAFF TGTGCCAGCAGCCGCACGGGTTGGGGGAACACTGAAGCTTTCTTT TRBV13 . TRBJ1-1 .
CASSLTDYGYTF TGTGCCAGCAGTTTAACAGACTATGGCTACACCTTC TRBV28 many TRBJ1-2 .
CASSSLGSLYEQYF TGTGCCAGCAGTAGTTTGGGGTCCCTGTACGAGCAGTACTTC TRBV6-1 many TRBJ2-7 .
CASGFSLAGDGEQYF TGTGCCAGCGGTTTTTCACTAGCGGGTGACGGAGAGCAGTACTTC TRBV27 once TRBJ2-7 TRBD2
CASSLSPGRETQYF TGCGCCAGCAGCTTGTCGCCCGGGAGAGAGACCCAGTACTTC TRBV5-1 few TRBJ2-5 .
CSALRQGDLNSNQPQHF TGCAGCGCTTTGAGACAGGGGGACTTGAATAGCAATCAGCCCCAGCATTTT TRBV29-1 . TRBJ1-5 TRBD1
CASSQGLLANTQYF TGCGCCAGCAGCCAGGGACTTCTCGCTAATACGCAGTATTTT TRBV4-1 few TRBJ2-3 .
CASSQEGLANEKLFF TGCGCCAGCAGCCAAGAGGGCCTGGCTAATGAAAAACTGTTTTTT TRBV4-1 few TRBJ1-4 .
CASSPRAQGPEAFF TGTGCCAGCAGCCCCCGGGCCCAGGGACCTGAAGCTTTCTTT TRBV7-9 . TRBJ1-1 .
CASSPGGGADTQYF TGTGCCAGCAGCCCCGGAGGGGGGGCAGATACGCAGTATTTT TRBV11-3 . TRBJ2-3 .
CASSLAGGTGQPQHF TGTGCCAGCAGTTTAGCAGGAGGGACGGGACAGCCCCAGCATTTT TRBV12-3/TRBV12-4 many TRBJ1-5 .
CASSHRGEETQYF TGTGCCAGCAGCCACAGGGGGGAAGAGACCCAGTACTTC TRBV28 many TRBJ2-5 TRBD1
CSARASFGGDTEAFF TGCAGTGCTAGAGCCAGCTTTGGTGGAGACACTGAAGCTTTCTTT TRBV20-1 few TRBJ1-1 .
CASSLSVGSTGELFF TGTGCCAGCAGCTTAAGCGTGGGTTCCACCGGGGAGCTGTTTTTT TRBV7-2 . TRBJ2-2 .
CSAGTSGSHEQYF TGCAGTGCTGGGACTAGCGGGAGCCACGAGCAGTACTTC TRBV20-1 . TRBJ2-7 TRBD2
CASSSLRVLRESSDTQYF TGTGCCAGCAGTTCCCTTCGGGTTTTAAGAGAGTCGTCAGATACGCAGTATTTT TRBV28 . TRBJ2-3 .
CASSVISGSGETQYF TGTGCCAGCAGCGTAATTAGCGGGAGTGGGGAGACCCAGTACTTC TRBV9 many TRBJ2-5 TRBD2
CASSVPIPYEQYF TGTGCCAGCAGCGTCCCTATTCCCTACGAGCAGTACTTC TRBV9 few TRBJ2-7 .
CAIMSVWGRTGELFF TGTGCCATCATGTCCGTGTGGGGGCGTACCGGGGAGCTGTTTTTT TRBV10-3 . TRBJ2-2 .
CSVGDGMYEQYF TGCAGCGTCGGGGACGGAATGTACGAGCAGTACTTC TRBV29-1 few TRBJ2-7 .
CASSPGGQGWQETQYF TGTGCCAGCAGCCCGGGGGGACAGGGGTGGCAAGAGACCCAGTACTTC TRBV12-3/TRBV12-4 many TRBJ2-5 TRBD1
CASSLDTSGNTIYF TGTGCCAGCAGCTTAGACACCTCTGGAAACACCATATATTTT TRBV13 . TRBJ1-3 .
CASSFGGALFNQPQHF TGTGCCAGCAGTTTCGGAGGGGCATTGTTCAATCAGCCCCAGCATTTT TRBV28 many TRBJ1-5 .
CASSRGGTGAFYEQYF TGTGCCAGCTCCCGGGGGGGGACAGGGGCATTCTACGAGCAGTACTTC TRBV6-1 . TRBJ2-7 TRBD1
CSARGGTGAISSYEQYF TGCAGTGCTAGAGGGGGGACAGGGGCCATCAGCTCCTACGAGCAGTACTTC TRBV20-1 few TRBJ2-7 TRBD1
CASSNGQGHYRYTF TGTGCCAGCAGTAACGGACAGGGCCACTATCGCTACACCTTC TRBV5-5 . TRBJ1-2 TRBD1
CASSQAQSYGYTF TGTGCCAGCAGCCAAGCGCAGAGCTATGGCTACACCTTC TRBV14 . TRBJ1-2 .
CAISTPGVGNEQFF TGTGCCATCAGCACCCCCGGGGTGGGCAATGAGCAGTTCTTC TRBV10-3 . TRBJ2-1 .
CASIPGQGGEQYF TGTGCCAGCATTCCGGGACAGGGTGGCGAGCAGTACTTC TRBV27 few TRBJ2-7 TRBD1